A selection of T cell receptor beta chains follows, all from one sample in a study of shared clonotypes between healthy human individuals. The repertoire was sequenced with immunoSEQ multiplex PCR; TCRdb's copy has only in-frame clones and lacks some. The table shows about 2.3 million clones, with roughly 92% occurring only once. Source material: naive CD4+ T cells from PBMCs. These receptors were obtained from a man in his late teens or twenties in good health. Some clones in this sample may be carry-over from other donors' samples. The CDR3 runs from the conserved cysteine through the conserved F or W. Each record gives: clone size, V gene, D gene, J gene, CDR3 protein, CDR3 DNA. A D gene is named only where the DNA matches it firmly. Expanded clones get a size class; other rows say once, few or many, or leave the size out.

clone size: NA
V gene: TRBV10-1
D gene: NA
J gene: TRBJ2-7
CDR3 protein: CASSNSPAGMFVEQYF
CDR3 DNA: TGCGCCAGCAGTAACTCCCCGGCAGGGATGTTCGTCGAGCAGTACTTC

clone size: NA
V gene: TRBV7-2
D gene: TRBD1
J gene: TRBJ1-2
CDR3 protein: CASSSRQGGYGYTF
CDR3 DNA: TGTGCCAGCAGCTCCCGACAGGGGGGTTATGGCTACACCTTC

clone size: NA
V gene: TRBV2
D gene: TRBD1
J gene: TRBJ1-2
CDR3 protein: CASSRTGIYGYTF
CDR3 DNA: TGTGCCAGCAGTCGGACAGGGATCTATGGCTACACCTTC

clone size: NA
V gene: TRBV6-5
D gene: NA
J gene: TRBJ2-7
CDR3 protein: CASKNLGGYEQYF
CDR3 DNA: TGTGCCAGCAAAAATCTGGGCGGGTACGAGCAGTACTTC

clone size: NA
V gene: TRBV10-1
D gene: NA
J gene: TRBJ2-7
CDR3 protein: CASQVGGTYEQYF
CDR3 DNA: TGCGCCAGCCAGGTTGGCGGGACCTACGAGCAGTACTTC

clone size: NA
V gene: TRBV7-9
D gene: NA
J gene: TRBJ2-5
CDR3 protein: CASSFGQAPQETQYF
CDR3 DNA: TGTGCCAGCAGCTTTGGGCAGGCCCCTCAAGAGACCCAGTACTTC

clone size: NA
V gene: TRBV4-2
D gene: NA
J gene: TRBJ2-7
CDR3 protein: CASSHKLEPDSEQYF
CDR3 DNA: TGTGCCAGCAGCCACAAACTCGAGCCTGACTCCGAGCAGTACTTC

clone size: NA
V gene: TRBV5-8
D gene: TRBD1
J gene: TRBJ2-3
CDR3 protein: CASSPGQGPPDTQYF
CDR3 DNA: TGTGCCAGCAGCCCGGGACAGGGCCCCCCAGATACGCAGTATTTT

clone size: once
V gene: TRBV7-9
D gene: NA
J gene: TRBJ2-3
CDR3 protein: CASSYGPSTGYTDTQYF
CDR3 DNA: TGTGCCAGCAGTTATGGACCCAGTACGGGGTACACAGATACGCAGTATTTT

clone size: NA
V gene: TRBV28
D gene: NA
J gene: TRBJ1-2
CDR3 protein: CASIEEGSNYGYTF
CDR3 DNA: TGTGCCAGCATTGAGGAGGGGTCTAACTATGGCTACACCTTC

clone size: NA
V gene: TRBV7-3
D gene: TRBD1
J gene: TRBJ2-1
CDR3 protein: CASSSGTASYNEQFF
CDR3 DNA: TGTGCCAGCAGCTCTGGGACAGCCTCCTACAATGAGCAGTTCTTC

clone size: NA
V gene: TRBV6-6
D gene: NA
J gene: TRBJ1-4
CDR3 protein: CASSPRWVTNEKLFF
CDR3 DNA: TGTGCCAGCAGTCCTAGATGGGTAACTAATGAAAAACTGTTTTTT

clone size: NA
V gene: TRBV14
D gene: NA
J gene: TRBJ2-5
CDR3 protein: CASSQIETQYF
CDR3 DNA: TGTGCCAGCAGCCAAATAGAGACCCAGTACTTC

clone size: NA
V gene: TRBV6-5
D gene: TRBD1
J gene: TRBJ2-7
CDR3 protein: CASKTGGQGFRQYF
CDR3 DNA: TGTGCCAGCAAAACTGGGGGACAGGGCTTCAGGCAGTACTTC

clone size: few
V gene: TRBV29-1
D gene: NA
J gene: TRBJ2-7
CDR3 protein: CSVAQDTYEQYF
CDR3 DNA: TGCAGCGTTGCGCAGGACACCTACGAGCAGTACTTC

clone size: once
V gene: TRBV5-1
D gene: TRBD1
J gene: TRBJ1-5
CDR3 protein: CASSLGDRANQPQHF
CDR3 DNA: TGCGCCAGCAGCTTGGGAGACAGGGCTAATCAGCCCCAGCATTTT

clone size: NA
V gene: TRBV29-1
D gene: TRBD2
J gene: TRBJ2-3
CDR3 protein: CSLGIAGSSTDTQYF
CDR3 DNA: TGCAGCCTTGGCATAGCGGGGTCTAGCACAGATACGCAGTATTTT

clone size: NA
V gene: TRBV19
D gene: NA
J gene: TRBJ2-5
CDR3 protein: CASSSGQPQETQYF
CDR3 DNA: TGTGCCAGTAGTTCTGGACAGCCCCAAGAGACCCAGTACTTC

clone size: NA
V gene: TRBV4-2
D gene: NA
J gene: TRBJ2-3
CDR3 protein: CASSQVPVTDTQYF
CDR3 DNA: TGTGCCAGCAGCCAAGTCCCCGTTACAGATACGCAGTATTTT

clone size: NA
V gene: TRBV18
D gene: NA
J gene: TRBJ2-5
CDR3 protein: CASSTNGGAETQYF
CDR3 DNA: TGTGCCAGCTCCACAAACGGGGGCGCGGAGACCCAGTACTTC

clone size: NA
V gene: TRBV4-1
D gene: NA
J gene: TRBJ2-1
CDR3 protein: CASSRGPGSYNEQFF
CDR3 DNA: TGCGCCAGCAGCAGGGGCCCCGGCTCCTACAATGAGCAGTTCTTC

clone size: NA
V gene: TRBV19
D gene: NA
J gene: TRBJ2-7
CDR3 protein: CARRGLAELYEQYF
CDR3 DNA: TGTGCCAGACGGGGGCTAGCGGAGCTCTACGAGCAGTACTTC

clone size: NA
V gene: TRBV6-5
D gene: NA
J gene: TRBJ2-5
CDR3 protein: CASRLTGWSSETQYF
CDR3 DNA: TGTGCCAGCAGGTTGACAGGTTGGTCATCAGAGACCCAGTACTTC

clone size: NA
V gene: TRBV7-3
D gene: TRBD2
J gene: TRBJ2-3
CDR3 protein: CASSLRPPRLAGVSGTDTQYF
CDR3 DNA: TGTGCCAGCAGCTTACGCCCTCCCAGGTTAGCGGGAGTTTCCGGCACAGATACGCAGTATTTT

clone size: once
V gene: TRBV28
D gene: TRBD1
J gene: TRBJ1-2
CDR3 protein: CASRGQGDWRGYTF
CDR3 DNA: TGTGCCAGCAGGGGACAGGGAGACTGGCGGGGCTACACCTTC

clone size: NA
V gene: TRBV7-2
D gene: NA
J gene: TRBJ2-1
CDR3 protein: CASSAKPLGAYNEQFF
CDR3 DNA: TGTGCCAGCAGCGCAAAACCCTTGGGCGCCTACAATGAGCAGTTCTTC

clone size: NA
V gene: TRBV5-1
D gene: NA
J gene: TRBJ1-1
CDR3 protein: CASSLYQGNTEAFF
CDR3 DNA: TGCGCCAGCAGCTTGTATCAGGGGAACACTGAAGCTTTCTTT

clone size: NA
V gene: TRBV11-1
D gene: TRBD1
J gene: TRBJ2-7
CDR3 protein: CASSNRDRSYEQYF
CDR3 DNA: TGTGCCAGCAGCAACCGGGACAGGAGCTACGAGCAGTACTTC

clone size: NA
V gene: TRBV5-1
D gene: TRBD1
J gene: TRBJ1-4
CDR3 protein: CASSNPQGAGEKLFF
CDR3 DNA: TGCGCCAGCAGCAACCCGCAGGGGGCGGGTGAAAAACTGTTTTTT

clone size: NA
V gene: TRBV5-4
D gene: TRBD1
J gene: TRBJ2-3
CDR3 protein: CASSLQGVLTDTQYF
CDR3 DNA: TGTGCCAGCAGTTTACAGGGGGTATTAACAGATACGCAGTATTTT

clone size: NA
V gene: TRBV6-1
D gene: NA
J gene: TRBJ1-2
CDR3 protein: CASTLEGGYGYTF
CDR3 DNA: TGTGCCAGCACCCTCGAGGGGGGTTATGGCTACACCTTC

clone size: NA
V gene: TRBV27
D gene: NA
J gene: TRBJ1-2
CDR3 protein: CASSPRLTHYGRDGYTF
CDR3 DNA: TGTGCCAGCAGTCCTCGCCTAACTCACTACGGGAGGGATGGCTACACCTTC

clone size: NA
V gene: TRBV19
D gene: NA
J gene: TRBJ1-2
CDR3 protein: CASSPTGTSSGYTF
CDR3 DNA: TGTGCCAGTAGTCCAACCGGGACATCTTCTGGCTACACCTTC

clone size: NA
V gene: TRBV5-5
D gene: TRBD2
J gene: TRBJ2-7
CDR3 protein: CASSLTSAAYEQYF
CDR3 DNA: TGTGCCAGCAGCCTTACTAGCGCAGCCTACGAGCAGTACTTC

clone size: NA
V gene: TRBV18
D gene: NA
J gene: TRBJ2-1
CDR3 protein: CASSLAQSSYNEQFF
CDR3 DNA: TGTGCCAGCTCCCTAGCCCAGAGCTCCTACAATGAGCAGTTCTTC

clone size: few
V gene: TRBV30
D gene: NA
J gene: TRBJ1-5
CDR3 protein: CAWSPPTGKPQHF
CDR3 DNA: TGTGCCTGGAGCCCCCCCACGGGAAAGCCCCAGCATTTT

clone size: NA
V gene: TRBV6-6
D gene: TRBD1
J gene: TRBJ2-7
CDR3 protein: CASSDPGQGFDEQYF
CDR3 DNA: TGTGCCAGCAGCGACCCGGGACAGGGGTTCGACGAGCAGTACTTC

clone size: NA
V gene: TRBV28
D gene: NA
J gene: TRBJ1-2
CDR3 protein: CASSLVGYADGYTF
CDR3 DNA: TGTGCCAGCAGTTTAGTAGGGTACGCGGATGGCTACACCTTC

clone size: NA
V gene: TRBV5-1
D gene: TRBD1
J gene: TRBJ1-5
CDR3 protein: CASSPGQPNQPQHF
CDR3 DNA: TGCGCCAGCAGCCCGGGACAGCCTAATCAGCCCCAGCATTTT

clone size: NA
V gene: TRBV5-4
D gene: NA
J gene: TRBJ1-3
CDR3 protein: CASSLVGDGNTIYF
CDR3 DNA: TGTGCCAGCAGCTTGGTAGGGGACGGAAACACCATATATTTT

clone size: NA
V gene: TRBV27
D gene: NA
J gene: TRBJ1-4
CDR3 protein: CASGQTRGATNEKLFF
CDR3 DNA: TGTGCCAGTGGACAGACCCGAGGGGCAACTAATGAAAAACTGTTTTTT

clone size: NA
V gene: TRBV5-8
D gene: TRBD2
J gene: TRBJ2-7
CDR3 protein: CASSLVYGRVYF
CDR3 DNA: TGTGCCAGCAGCCTTGTATACGGGAGGGTTTACTTC

clone size: NA
V gene: TRBV11-2
D gene: NA
J gene: TRBJ1-3
CDR3 protein: CASSLREQGTVGNTIYF
CDR3 DNA: TGTGCCAGCAGCCTGAGGGAGCAGGGGACTGTCGGAAACACCATATATTTT

clone size: NA
V gene: TRBV28
D gene: NA
J gene: TRBJ2-3
CDR3 protein: CASSLWGSPFTDTQYF
CDR3 DNA: TGTGCCAGCAGTTTATGGGGCAGCCCTTTCACAGATACGCAGTATTTT

clone size: NA
V gene: TRBV7-8
D gene: TRBD1
J gene: TRBJ2-1
CDR3 protein: CASSLPPTGPRVF
CDR3 DNA: TGTGCCAGCAGCTTACCCCCGACAGGGCCCAGGGTCTTC

clone size: NA
V gene: TRBV9
D gene: TRBD2
J gene: TRBJ2-1
CDR3 protein: CASSVLSGTNEQFF
CDR3 DNA: TGTGCCAGCAGCGTACTGAGCGGGACCAATGAGCAGTTCTTC

clone size: NA
V gene: TRBV20-1
D gene: TRBD2
J gene: TRBJ2-1
CDR3 protein: CSANPGLAGFF
CDR3 DNA: TGCAGTGCTAACCCGGGGCTAGCGGGGTTCTTC

clone size: NA
V gene: TRBV7-9
D gene: TRBD2
J gene: TRBJ2-7
CDR3 protein: CASSSPGLAAPLEQYF
CDR3 DNA: TGTGCCAGCAGCTCTCCGGGACTAGCGGCCCCTTTGGAGCAGTACTTC

clone size: once
V gene: TRBV5-1
D gene: TRBD1
J gene: TRBJ2-2
CDR3 protein: CASSGGGTANTGELFF
CDR3 DNA: TGCGCCAGCAGCGGCGGTGGGACAGCGAACACCGGGGAGCTGTTTTTT

clone size: NA
V gene: TRBV2
D gene: TRBD1
J gene: TRBJ1-5
CDR3 protein: CASFLDRDSNQPQHF
CDR3 DNA: TGTGCCAGCTTCCTCGACAGGGATAGCAATCAGCCCCAGCATTTT

clone size: NA
V gene: TRBV10-2
D gene: NA
J gene: TRBJ2-1
CDR3 protein: CASMTPRTYNEQFF
CDR3 DNA: TGCGCCAGCATGACCCCCCGGACCTACAATGAGCAGTTCTTC

clone size: NA
V gene: TRBV19
D gene: NA
J gene: TRBJ1-3
CDR3 protein: CASMRGTGNTIYF
CDR3 DNA: TGTGCCAGTATGCGGGGGACTGGAAACACCATATATTTT

clone size: once
V gene: TRBV7-9
D gene: NA
J gene: TRBJ1-4
CDR3 protein: CASTLILGEKLFF
CDR3 DNA: TGTGCCAGCACCCTCATTTTGGGTGAAAAACTGTTTTTT

clone size: NA
V gene: TRBV11-2
D gene: NA
J gene: TRBJ2-5
CDR3 protein: CASSFAGQETQYF
CDR3 DNA: TGTGCCAGCAGCTTTGCAGGGCAAGAGACCCAGTACTTC

clone size: NA
V gene: TRBV18
D gene: TRBD2
J gene: TRBJ2-7
CDR3 protein: CASSRGLAGEYEQYF
CDR3 DNA: TGTGCCAGCTCTCGGGGACTAGCGGGAGAGTACGAGCAGTACTTC

clone size: NA
V gene: TRBV21-1
D gene: NA
J gene: TRBJ2-1
CDR3 protein: CASTGTVYNEQFF
CDR3 DNA: TGTGCCAGTACCGGGACAGTCTACAATGAGCAGTTCTTC

clone size: NA
V gene: TRBV11-2
D gene: NA
J gene: TRBJ2-1
CDR3 protein: CASSLIPTGPGFF
CDR3 DNA: TGTGCCAGCAGCTTAATCCCGACAGGACCTGGGTTCTTC